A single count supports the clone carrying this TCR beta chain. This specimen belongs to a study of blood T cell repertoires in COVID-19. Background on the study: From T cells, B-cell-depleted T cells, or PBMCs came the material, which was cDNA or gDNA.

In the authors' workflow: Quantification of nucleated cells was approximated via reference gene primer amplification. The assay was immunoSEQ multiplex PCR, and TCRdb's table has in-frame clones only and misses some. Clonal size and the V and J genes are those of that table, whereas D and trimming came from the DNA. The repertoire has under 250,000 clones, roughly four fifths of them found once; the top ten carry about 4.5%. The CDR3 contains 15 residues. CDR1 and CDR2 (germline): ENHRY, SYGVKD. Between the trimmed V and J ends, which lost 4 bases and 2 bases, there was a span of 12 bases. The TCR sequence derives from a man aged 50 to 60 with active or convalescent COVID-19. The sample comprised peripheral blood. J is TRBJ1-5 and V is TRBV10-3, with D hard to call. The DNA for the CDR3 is TGTGCCATCAGTGGCGGGAGAGGCGGCAATCAGCCCCAGCATTTT. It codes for CAISGGRGGNQPQHF.